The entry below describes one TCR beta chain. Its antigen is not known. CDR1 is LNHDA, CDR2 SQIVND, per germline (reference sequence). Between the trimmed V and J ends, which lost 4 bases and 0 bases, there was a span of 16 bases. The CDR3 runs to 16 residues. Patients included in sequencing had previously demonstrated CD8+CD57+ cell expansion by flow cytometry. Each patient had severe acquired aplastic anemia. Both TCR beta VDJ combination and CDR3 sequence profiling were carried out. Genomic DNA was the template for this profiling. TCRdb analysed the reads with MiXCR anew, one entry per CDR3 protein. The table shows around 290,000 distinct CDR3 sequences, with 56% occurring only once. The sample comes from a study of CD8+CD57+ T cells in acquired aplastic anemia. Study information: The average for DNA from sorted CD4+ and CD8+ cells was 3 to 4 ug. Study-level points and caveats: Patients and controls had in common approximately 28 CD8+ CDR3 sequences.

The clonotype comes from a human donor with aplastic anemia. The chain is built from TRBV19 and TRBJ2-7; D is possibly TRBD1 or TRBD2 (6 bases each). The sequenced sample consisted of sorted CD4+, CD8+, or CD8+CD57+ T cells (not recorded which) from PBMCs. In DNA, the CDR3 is TGTGCCAGTAGTAAGCGCGGCGGGACATACTCCTACGAGCAGTACTTC. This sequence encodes CASSKRGGTYSYEQYF. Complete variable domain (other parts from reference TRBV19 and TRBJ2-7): DGGITQSPKYLFRKEGQNVTLSCEQNLNHDAMYWYRQDPGQGLRLIYYSQIVNDFQKGDIAEGYSVSREKKESFPLTVTSAQKNPTAFYLCASSKRGGTYSYEQYFGPGTRLTVT.